The following is a T cell receptor (beta chain) sequence with its context. Antigen specificity is unknown. The junction differs from germline at one of its ends, possibly a read error. MiXCR, applied by TCRdb to the 5' RACE reads, yields one record per CDR3 protein. The sample includes 50,000 to 65,000 distinct CDR3 sequences, about 28% seen only once; the top ten take approximately 3.2%. General study points: Tumor Treg TCRs overlapped most with tumor naive CD4+ cells.

The CDR3 contains 16 residues. CDR1 and CDR2 (germline): SGHRS, YFSETQ. J is TRBJ2-1 and V is TRBV5-1, with a weak D call TRBD2 (6 bases). The clonotype originates from a female donor with breast cancer. Sequencing was performed on tumor-infiltrating memory CD4+ T cells sorted from the breast tumor. The subset was: memory CD4+ T cells, CD4+CD45RO+CD25-. The CDR3 spells CASRLEGGNYYNEQFF. DNA for the CDR3: TGCGCCAGCAGGTTGGAGGGTGGTAACTATTACAATGAGCAGTTCTTC. Variable domain in full (rest from reference TRBV5-1 and TRBJ2-1): KAGVTQTPRYLIKTRGQQVTLSCSPISGHRSVSWYQQTPGQGLQFLFEYFSETQRNKGNFPGRFSGRQFSNSRSEMNVSTLELGDSALYLCASRLEGGNYYNEQFFGPGTRLTVL.